This T cell receptor (beta chain) was observed in a study of shared clonotypes between healthy human individuals. Whole-study results and caveats: Clonotype sharing across a few donors was observed for roughly 5% of naive CD4 clonotypes.

Remarks on this clone: Its antigen is as yet unknown.

This table comes from immunoSEQ multiplex PCR, and its TCRdb copy is limited to in-frame clones, with some not included. The sample yields 2 million to 2.5 million clones, 90% to 95% seen once. The V gene lost 1 base and the J gene lost 8 bases, with 14 bases spanning the gap. The CDR3 length is 15 residues. CDR1 SGHTA and CDR2 FQGNSA come from the germline V gene. The rearrangement uses TRBV7-2 and TRBJ1-4, with a tentative D call TRBD1 (6 bases). This sequence originates from a man aged 18 to 29 in good health. Some clones in this sample may be carry-over from other donors' samples. The source material was naive CD4+ T cells from PBMCs. Indicated subset: CD45RA+ positively selected. CDR3 DNA: TGTGCCAGCAGCTTAGTCGGGGGCCTTGGGGAAAAACTGTTTTTT. Translating gives CASSLVGGLGEKLFF.